This T cell receptor beta chain was obtained from a study of T cell responses to AZD1222 COVID-19 vaccine. The germline V gene encodes CDR1 ENHRY and CDR2 SYGVKD. The V gene lost 8 bases and the J gene lost 4 bases, with 20 bases spanning the gap. CDR3 length: 15 amino acids. Clones were read by immunoSEQ multiplex PCR, and TCRdb kept only the in-frame ones, dropping some. The sample contains 100,000 to 130,000 clones, about 86% of which appear only once. Source: peripheral blood, taken on day 0 of AZD1222 vaccination. The receptor comes from an adult in good health. This chain joins TRBV10-3 and TRBJ2-5, with D uncertain. CDR3 DNA: TGTGCCATCTCTTCGCGGTTGGGGATGGGAGAGACCCAGTACTTC. It translates to CAISSRLGMGETQYF.